This T cell receptor (beta chain) derives from a study of tumor-infiltrating lymphocytes in primary liver carcinoma. A primer in the constant region served to generate TCR beta cDNA from approximately 450 ng of total RNA. Slightly modified ARM-PCR with three nested multiplex PCR rounds yielded TCR beta libraries. It was with TRBV1-TRBV30 forward primers and a C-beta reverse primer that the first two PCR rounds were run, at approximately 10 cycles each. TCRdb passed the multiplex PCR reads through MiXCR, listing each CDR3 protein once. Of 200,000 or so distinct CDR3 sequences in the sample, less than 70% were seen once. Germline DNA was also extracted, and blood RNA derived from unsorted whole blood. This CDR3 is 17 amino acids long. Germline CDR1 is SGHAT and CDR2 is FQNNGV. A remark on this clonotype: At one end the junction does not follow the germline gene, possibly because of a read error.

This TCR derives from a woman aged 55-75 years with primary liver carcinoma and hepatitis B virus infection. Material: peripheral blood. The rearrangement uses TRBV11-2 and TRBJ2-1; D not resolved. The CDR3 coding sequence is TGTGCCAGCGGCTTTACCCCACTGAGGAGCTCCTACAGTGGGCAGTTCTTC. Translated, it gives CASGFTPLRSSYSGQFF. Drawing the rest from reference TRBV11-2 and TRBJ2-1, the complete variable domain is EAGVAQSPRYKIIEKRQSVAFWCNPISGHATLYWYQQILGQGPKLLIQFQNNGVVDDSQLPKDRFSAERLKGVDSTLKIQPAKLEDSAVYLCASGFTPLRSSYSGQFFGPGTRLTVL.